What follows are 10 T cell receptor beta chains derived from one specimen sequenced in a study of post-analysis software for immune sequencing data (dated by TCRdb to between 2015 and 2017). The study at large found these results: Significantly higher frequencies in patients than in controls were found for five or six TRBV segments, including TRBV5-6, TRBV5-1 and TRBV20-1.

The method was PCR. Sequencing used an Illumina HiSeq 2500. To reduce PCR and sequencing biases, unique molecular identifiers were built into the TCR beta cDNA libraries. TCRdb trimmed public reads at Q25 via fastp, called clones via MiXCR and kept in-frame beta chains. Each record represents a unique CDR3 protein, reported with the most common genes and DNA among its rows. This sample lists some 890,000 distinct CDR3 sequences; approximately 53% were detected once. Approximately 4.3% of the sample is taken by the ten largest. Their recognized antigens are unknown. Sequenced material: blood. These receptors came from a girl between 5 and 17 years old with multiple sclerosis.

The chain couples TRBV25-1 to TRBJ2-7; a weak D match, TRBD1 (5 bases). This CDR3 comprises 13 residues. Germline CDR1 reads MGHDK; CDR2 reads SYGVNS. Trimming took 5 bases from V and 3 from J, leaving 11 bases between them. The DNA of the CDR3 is TGTGCCAGCAGTTCACCAGGGCTCTACGAGCAGTACTTC. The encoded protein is CASSSPGLYEQYF.

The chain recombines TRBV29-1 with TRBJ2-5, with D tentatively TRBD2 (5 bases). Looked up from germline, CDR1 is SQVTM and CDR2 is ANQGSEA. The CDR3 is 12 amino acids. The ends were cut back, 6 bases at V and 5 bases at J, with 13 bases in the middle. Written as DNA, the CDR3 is TGCAGCGTGACCGGGATCCTGGAGACCCAGTACTTC. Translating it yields CSVTGILETQYF.

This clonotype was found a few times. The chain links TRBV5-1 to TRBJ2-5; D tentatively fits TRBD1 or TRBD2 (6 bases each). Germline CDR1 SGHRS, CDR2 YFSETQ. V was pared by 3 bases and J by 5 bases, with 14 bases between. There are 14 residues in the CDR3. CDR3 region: CASSWQDGGETQYF. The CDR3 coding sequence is TGCGCCAGCAGCTGGCAAGACGGGGGCGAGACCCAGTACTTC.

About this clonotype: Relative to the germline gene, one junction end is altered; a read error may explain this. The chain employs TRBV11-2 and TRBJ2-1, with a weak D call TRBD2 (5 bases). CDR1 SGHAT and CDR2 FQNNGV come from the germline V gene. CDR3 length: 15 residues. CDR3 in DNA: TGCGCCAGCAGCACCCGGGATTCTGCTAACAATGAGCAGTTCTTC. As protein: CASSTRDSANNEQFF.

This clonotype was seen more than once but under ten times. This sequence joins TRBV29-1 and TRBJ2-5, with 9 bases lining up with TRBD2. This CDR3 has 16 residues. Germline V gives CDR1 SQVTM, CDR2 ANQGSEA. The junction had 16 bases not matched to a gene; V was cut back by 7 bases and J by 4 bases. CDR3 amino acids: CSADFRLAGGPETQYF. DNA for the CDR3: TGCAGCGCCGACTTCCGACTTGCGGGAGGGCCAGAGACCCAGTACTTC.

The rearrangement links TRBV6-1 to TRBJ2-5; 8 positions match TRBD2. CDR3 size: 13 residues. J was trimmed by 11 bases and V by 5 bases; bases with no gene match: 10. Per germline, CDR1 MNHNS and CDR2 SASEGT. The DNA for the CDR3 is TGTGCCAGCAGTCGGACTAGCAGGGCGGTTCAGTACTTC. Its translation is CASSRTSRAVQYF.

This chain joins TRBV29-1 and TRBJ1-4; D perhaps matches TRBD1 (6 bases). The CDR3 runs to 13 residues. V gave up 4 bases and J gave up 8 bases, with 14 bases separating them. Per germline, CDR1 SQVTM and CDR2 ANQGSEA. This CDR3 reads CSVGAGAPEKLFF. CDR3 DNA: TGCAGCGTTGGGGCAGGGGCCCCGGAAAAACTGTTTTTT.

This chain's CDR3 is CASSNGRTDTQYF. The CDR3 nucleotides read TGTGCCAGCAGCAACGGTCGCACAGATACGCAGTATTTT. V usage is TRBV7-3 and J usage is TRBJ2-3; the D is unclear. The germline gives CDR1 SGHTA, CDR2 FQGTGA. V lost 5 bases to trimming and J lost 1 base, with 7 bases between them. The CDR3 is 13 residues long.

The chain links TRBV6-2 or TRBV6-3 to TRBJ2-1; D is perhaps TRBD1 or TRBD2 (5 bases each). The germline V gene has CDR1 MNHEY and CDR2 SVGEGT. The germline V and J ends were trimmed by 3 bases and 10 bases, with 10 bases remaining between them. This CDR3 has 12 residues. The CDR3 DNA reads TGTGCCAGCAGTTATGGATGGGACGAGCAGTTCTTC. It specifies CASSYGWDEQFF.

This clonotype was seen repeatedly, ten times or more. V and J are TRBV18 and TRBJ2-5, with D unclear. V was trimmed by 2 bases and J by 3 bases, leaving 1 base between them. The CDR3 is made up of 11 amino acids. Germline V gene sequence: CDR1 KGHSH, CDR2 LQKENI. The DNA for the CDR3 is TGTGCCAGCTCACCAAAAGAGACCCAGTACTTC. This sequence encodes CASSPKETQYF.